The T cell receptor (beta chain) described here comes from a study of cytomegalovirus exposure and HLA in healthy donors. Whole-study findings and limits: Highest at DRB1 and lowest at HLA-C, TCR association rates differed among HLA loci in a later analysis. It emerged from a later analysis that several of the most significant clusters appeared to be linked to common viral pathogens. High specificity and sensitivity for cytomegalovirus status were reported for the classifier.

This CDR3 has 15 residues. The germline V gene encodes CDR1 ENHRY and CDR2 SYGVKD. After removal of 5 bases from V and 2 bases from J, the junction contained 6 bases not matched to a gene. With respect to this clone: Its antigen is undetermined.

Whereas donors were nominally healthy upon sampling, unrecorded immune exposures were probable. In the PCR, 60 Vbeta and 13 Jbeta primers were used. This table comes from immunoSEQ multiplex PCR, and its TCRdb copy is limited to in-frame clones, with some not included. The table includes 100,000 or so clones, around 80% detected once. This sequence joins TRBV10-3 and TRBJ2-7, with 10 nucleotides matching TRBD2. Material for sequencing was PBMCs. The clonotype comes from a man between 18 and 35 years old in good health and CMV-seronegative. In nucleotides, the CDR3 is TGTGCCATCAGTTCTTTAGCGGGAGGTGCCTACGAGCAGTACTTC. Translating gives CAISSLAGGAYEQYF.